This T cell receptor beta chain was identified during a study of human T cells and chemical hapten exposure. The CDR3 totals 13 residues. V gave up 5 bases and J gave up 8 bases, with 15 bases separating them. Time point: patch test 3, about 24 weeks after DPC sensitization. Treatment: therapeutic diphenylcyclopropenone sensitization with weekly scalp DPC. TCRdb processed the RACE reads anew with MiXCR; each CDR3 protein has one entry. Of more than 95,000 distinct CDR3 sequences listed, roughly a quarter are singletons. The sequence was obtained from a man between 40 and 49 years old with alopecia areata. Some clones in this sample may be carry-over from other donors' samples. The sample in question was whole blood, obtained in connection with sensitization to the hapten diphenylcyclopropenone (DPC). The chain is built from TRBV12-3 or TRBV12-4 and TRBJ1-2, with unresolved D. This chain's CDR3 is CASSRADHSGYTF. DNA for the CDR3: TGTGCCAGCAGTCGCGCCGACCATAGCGGCTACACCTTC.